This T cell receptor (beta chain) emerged from a study of identical twins. There are many counts of this clonotype. The antigen remains undetermined. In TCRdb, the 5' RACE reads were re-called with MiXCR into one record per CDR3 protein. The sample has roughly 230,000 distinct CDR3 sequences, approximately 8.3% seen once. Whole-study results and caveats: One should note that invariant MAIT and iNKT cells could partly confound zero-insertion analyses.

CDR3 length: 13 residues. Trimming took 3 bases from V and 5 from J; bases not matched to a gene: 5. Germline values: CDR1 DFQATT, CDR2 SNEGSKA (reference sequence). The same data also contributed to another study, on yellow fever vaccine responses in identical twins.

The sequence derives from a woman aged 18 to 35 in good health. Input material: CD8+ T cells sorted from blood. The chain carries TRBV20-1 and TRBJ2-5, with 8 bases that match TRBD2. The CDR3 reads CSASGGALETQYF. In nucleotides, the CDR3 is TGCAGTGCTAGCGGGGGGGCTCTTGAGACCCAGTACTTC.